What follows is one TCR beta chain and its context. The repertoire was sequenced with immunoSEQ multiplex PCR; TCRdb's copy has only in-frame clones and lacks some. The sample lists tens of thousands of clones, around 94% occurring once. This specimen comes from a study of technical replicates of blood from a few donors. Deletions cut 0 bases from V and 3 bases from J, with 12 bases between. The CDR3 covers 15 residues. Germline values: CDR1 SGHRS, CDR2 YFSETQ. V and J are TRBV5-1 and TRBJ1-2, with a tentative D call TRBD1 (5 bases). This TCR came from a human donor in good health. Sequencing was done on a sample of T cells isolated from PBMCs. CDR3 DNA sequence: TGCGCCAGCAGCTTGGGCCAGGGATGGGACTATGGCTACACCTTC. Its protein product is CASSLGQGWDYGYTF.